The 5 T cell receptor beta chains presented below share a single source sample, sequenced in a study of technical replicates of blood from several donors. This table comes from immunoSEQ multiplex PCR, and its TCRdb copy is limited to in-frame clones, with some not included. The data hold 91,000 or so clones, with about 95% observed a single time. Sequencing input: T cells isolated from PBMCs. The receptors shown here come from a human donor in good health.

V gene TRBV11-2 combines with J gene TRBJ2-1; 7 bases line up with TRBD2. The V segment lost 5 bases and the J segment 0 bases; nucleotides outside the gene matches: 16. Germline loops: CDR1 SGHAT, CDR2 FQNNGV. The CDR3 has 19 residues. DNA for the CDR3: TGTGCCAGCAGCGCTACCGGGACTACACCCCTTAGCTCCTACAATGAGCAGTTCTTC. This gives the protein CASSATGTTPLSSYNEQFF.

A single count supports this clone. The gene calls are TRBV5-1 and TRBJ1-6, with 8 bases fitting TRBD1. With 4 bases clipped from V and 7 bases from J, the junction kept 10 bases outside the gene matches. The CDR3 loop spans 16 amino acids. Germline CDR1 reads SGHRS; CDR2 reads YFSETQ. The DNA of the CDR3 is TGCGCCAGCAGCCTCGGACAGGGCTTAGGGAATTCACCCCTCCACTTT. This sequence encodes CASSLGQGLGNSPLHF. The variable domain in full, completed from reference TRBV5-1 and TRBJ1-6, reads KAGVTQTPRYLIKTRGQQVTLSCSPISGHRSVSWYQQTPGQGLQFLFEYFSETQRNKGNFPGRFSGRQFSNSRSEMNVSTLELGDSALYLCASSLGQGLGNSPLHFGNGTRLTVT.

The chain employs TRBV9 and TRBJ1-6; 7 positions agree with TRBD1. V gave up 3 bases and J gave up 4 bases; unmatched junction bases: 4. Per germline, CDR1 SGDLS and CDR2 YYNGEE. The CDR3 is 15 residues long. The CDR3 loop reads CASSAEQGYNSPLHF. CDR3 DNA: TGTGCCAGCAGCGCCGAACAGGGGTATAATTCACCCCTCCACTTT.

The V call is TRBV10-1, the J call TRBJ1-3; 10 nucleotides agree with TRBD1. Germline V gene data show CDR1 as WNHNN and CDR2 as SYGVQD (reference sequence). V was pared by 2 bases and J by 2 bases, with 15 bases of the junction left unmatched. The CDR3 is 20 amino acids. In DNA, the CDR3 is TGCGCCAGCAGTGAGGATTCCGGGACAGGGGAATATGTGACTGGAAACACCATATATTTT. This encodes CASSEDSGTGEYVTGNTIYF.

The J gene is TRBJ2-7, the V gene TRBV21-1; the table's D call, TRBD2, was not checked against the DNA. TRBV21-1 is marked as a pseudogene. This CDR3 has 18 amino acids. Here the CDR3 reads CASSGSTSGRARPYEQYF. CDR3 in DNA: TGTGCCAGCAGCGGCTCGACTAGCGGGAGGGCCCGTCCCTACGAGCAGTACTTC.